The 8 T cell receptor beta chains listed next were all sequenced from one sample in a study of monozygotic twins with inflammatory bowel disease. TCRdb reanalyzed the 5' RACE reads, giving one entry per CDR3 protein sequence and no DNA. The sample data list over 350,000 distinct CDR3 sequences. The sample comprised blood. Receptor source: a human donor with ulcerative colitis or Crohn's disease, or a healthy co-twin of an affected twin (not recorded which).

This sequence joins TRBV5-1 and TRBJ2-3; TCRdb outputs TRBD2, but without DNA this stays unchecked. Germline V gene sequence: CDR1 SGHRS, CDR2 YFSETQ. This CDR3 has 17 residues. CDR3 loop: CASSDSLAGAWGDTQYF.

The V gene is TRBV12-3 or TRBV12-4, the J gene TRBJ1-1. The CDR3 sequence is 13 residues long. This CDR3 reads CASSFIGNTEAFF.

The chain combines TRBV5-1 with TRBJ2-1; TCRdb names TRBD1, which stays unverified in the absence of DNA. This CDR3 comprises 16 residues. Germline lookup yields CDR1 SGHRS and CDR2 YFSETQ. The CDR3 reads CASSRETGTLYNEQFF.

The chain couples TRBV7-2 to TRBJ2-6. The CDR3 spans 18 residues. CDR1 and CDR2 from the germline V gene are SGHTA and FQGNSA. This CDR3 is CASSLRDLVVYGANVLTF.

The chain uses TRBV7-2 and TRBJ2-4; without DNA, the TCRdb call of TRBD1 cannot be checked. The germline CDR1 and CDR2 sequences are SGHTA and FQGNSA. This CDR3 region has 15 residues. The CDR3: CASSLRPGVGNIQYF.

The V and J genes are TRBV3-1 and TRBJ2-3. Germline assignment: CDR1 LGHDT and CDR2 YNNKEL (reference sequence). The CDR3 is 15 amino acids. The CDR3 reads CASSLYDAFSDTQYF.

The chain carries TRBV11-2 and TRBJ1-1. Germline V lookup: CDR1 SGHAT, CDR2 FQNNGV. CDR3 length: 12 residues. The CDR3 protein is CASSTLALEAFF.

The rearrangement links TRBV3-1 to TRBJ1-4. The germline CDR1 and CDR2 sequences are LGHDT and YNNKEL (reference sequence). The CDR3 has 17 residues. CDR3 region: CASSPHPSAETNEKLFF. The whole variable domain, filled in from reference TRBV3-1 and TRBJ1-4, reads DTAVSQTPKYLVTQMGNDKSIKCEQNLGHDTMYWYKQDSKKFLKIMFSYNNKELIINETVPNRFSPKSPDKAHLNLHINSLELGDSAVYFCASSPHPSAETNEKLFFGSGTQLSVL.